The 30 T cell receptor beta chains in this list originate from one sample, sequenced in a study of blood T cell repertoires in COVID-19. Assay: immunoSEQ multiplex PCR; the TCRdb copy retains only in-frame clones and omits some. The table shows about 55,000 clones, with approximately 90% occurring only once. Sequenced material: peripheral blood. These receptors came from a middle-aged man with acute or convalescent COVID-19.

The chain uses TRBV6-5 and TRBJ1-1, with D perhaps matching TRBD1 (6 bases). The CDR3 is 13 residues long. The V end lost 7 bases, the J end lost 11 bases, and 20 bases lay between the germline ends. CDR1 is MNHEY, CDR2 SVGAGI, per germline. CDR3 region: CASNSGEGTRAFF. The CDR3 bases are TGTGCCAGCAATTCCGGGGAGGGGACAAGGGCTTTCTTT.

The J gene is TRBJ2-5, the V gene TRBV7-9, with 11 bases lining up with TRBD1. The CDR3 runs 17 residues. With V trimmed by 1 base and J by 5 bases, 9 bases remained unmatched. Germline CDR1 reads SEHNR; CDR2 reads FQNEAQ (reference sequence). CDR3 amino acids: CASSLDWTGGMYETQYF. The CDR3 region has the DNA TGTGCCAGCAGCTTAGACTGGACAGGGGGCATGTATGAGACCCAGTACTTC.

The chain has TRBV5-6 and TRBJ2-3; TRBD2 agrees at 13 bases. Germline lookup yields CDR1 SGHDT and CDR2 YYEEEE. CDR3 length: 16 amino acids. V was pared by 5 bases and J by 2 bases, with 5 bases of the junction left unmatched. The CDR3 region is CASRLAGGRVTDTQYF. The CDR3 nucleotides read TGTGCCAGCAGACTAGCGGGAGGGCGGGTCACAGATACGCAGTATTTT.

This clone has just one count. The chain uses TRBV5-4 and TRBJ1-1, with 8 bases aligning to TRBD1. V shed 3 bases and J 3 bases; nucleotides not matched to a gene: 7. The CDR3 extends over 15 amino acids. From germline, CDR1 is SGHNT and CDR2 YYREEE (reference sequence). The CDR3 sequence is CASSSGTGGYTEAFF. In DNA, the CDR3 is TGTGCCAGCAGCTCCGGGACAGGAGGATACACTGAAGCTTTCTTT.

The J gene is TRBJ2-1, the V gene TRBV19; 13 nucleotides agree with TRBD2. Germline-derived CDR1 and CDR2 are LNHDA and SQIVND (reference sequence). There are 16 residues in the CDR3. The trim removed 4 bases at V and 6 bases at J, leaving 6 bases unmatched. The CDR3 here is CASSRGTSGALNEQFF. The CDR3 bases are TGTGCCAGTAGTAGAGGGACTAGCGGGGCTCTCAATGAGCAGTTCTTC.

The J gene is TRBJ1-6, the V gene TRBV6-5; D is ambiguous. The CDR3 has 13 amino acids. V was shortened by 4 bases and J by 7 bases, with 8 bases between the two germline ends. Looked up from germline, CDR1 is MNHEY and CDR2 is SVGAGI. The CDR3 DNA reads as TGTGCCAGCAGTTCCTCCCCGAATTCACCCCTCCACTTT. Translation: CASSSSPNSPLHF.

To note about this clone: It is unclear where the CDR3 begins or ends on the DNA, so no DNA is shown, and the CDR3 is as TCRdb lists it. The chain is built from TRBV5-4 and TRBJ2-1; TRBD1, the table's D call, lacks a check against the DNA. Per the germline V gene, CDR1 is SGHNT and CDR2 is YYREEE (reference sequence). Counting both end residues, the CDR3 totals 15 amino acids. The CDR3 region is CASSFGQGALSGRFF.

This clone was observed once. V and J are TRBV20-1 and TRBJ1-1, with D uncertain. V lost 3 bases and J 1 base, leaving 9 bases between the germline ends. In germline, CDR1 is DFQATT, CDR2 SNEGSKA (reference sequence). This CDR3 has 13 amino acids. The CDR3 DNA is TGCAGTGCTAGTGCTTCGGGGAACACTGAAGCTTTCTTT. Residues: CSASASGNTEAFF.

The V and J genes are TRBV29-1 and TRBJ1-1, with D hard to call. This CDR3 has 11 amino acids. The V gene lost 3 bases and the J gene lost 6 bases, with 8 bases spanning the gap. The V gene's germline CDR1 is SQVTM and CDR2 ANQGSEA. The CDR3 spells CSVETYSEAFF. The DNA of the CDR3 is TGCAGCGTTGAGACTTACTCTGAAGCTTTCTTT.

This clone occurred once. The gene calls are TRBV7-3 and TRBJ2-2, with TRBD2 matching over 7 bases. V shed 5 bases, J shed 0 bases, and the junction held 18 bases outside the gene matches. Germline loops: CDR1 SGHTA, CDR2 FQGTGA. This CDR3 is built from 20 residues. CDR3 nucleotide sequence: TGTGCCAGCAGCCTAGCGGCGGGGCCGAGTTGGGACCCGAACACCGGGGAGCTGTTTTTT. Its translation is CASSLAAGPSWDPNTGELFF.

In DNA form, the CDR3 reads TGCAGCGTTGGGACCGGGAGGTACAATGAGCAGTTCTTC. This gives the protein CSVGTGRYNEQFF. V gene TRBV29-1 combines with J gene TRBJ2-1, with 7 bases that match TRBD2. CDR3 size: 13 residues. J lost 4 bases, V lost 4 bases, and 4 bases had no gene match. CDR1 is SQVTM, CDR2 ANQGSEA, per germline.

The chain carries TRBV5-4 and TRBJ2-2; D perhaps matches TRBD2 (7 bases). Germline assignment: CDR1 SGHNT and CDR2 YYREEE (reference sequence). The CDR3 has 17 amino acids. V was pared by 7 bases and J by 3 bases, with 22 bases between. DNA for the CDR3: TGTGCCAGCTGCGGGGGTGGGGGCGGGGCGGACACCGGGGAGCTGTTTTTT. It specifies CASCGGGGGADTGELFF.

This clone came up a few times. The CDR3 here is CASSKRQADKEAFF. CDR3 bases: TGTGCCAGCAGCAAAAGACAGGCGGATAAAGAAGCTTTCTTT. The gene calls are TRBV21-1 and TRBJ1-1; the table names TRBD1, a call not compared with the DNA. TRBV21-1 is an annotated pseudogene. The CDR3 runs to 14 residues.

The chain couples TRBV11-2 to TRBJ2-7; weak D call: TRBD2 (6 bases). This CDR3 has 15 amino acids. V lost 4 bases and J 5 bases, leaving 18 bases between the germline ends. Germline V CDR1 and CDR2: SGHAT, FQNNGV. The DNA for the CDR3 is TGTGCCAGCAGCTCTTTTGCGGGGATAAGGGACGAGCAGTACTTC. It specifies CASSSFAGIRDEQYF.

The CDR3 DNA reads as TGTGCCAGCAGCTACTCGACAGGGGTCAACTACGAGCAGTACTTC. It specifies CASSYSTGVNYEQYF. The chain employs TRBV13 and TRBJ2-7; 8 bases fit TRBD1. This CDR3 is built from 15 residues. With 4 bases clipped from V and 3 bases from J, the junction kept 8 bases outside the gene matches. The germline CDR1 and CDR2 sequences are PRHDT and FYEKMQ (reference sequence).

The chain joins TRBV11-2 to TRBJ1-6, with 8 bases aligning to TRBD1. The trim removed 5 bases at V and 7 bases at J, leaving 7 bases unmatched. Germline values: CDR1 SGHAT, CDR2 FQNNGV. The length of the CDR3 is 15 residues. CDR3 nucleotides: TGTGCCAGCAGCGCTCGGGACAGGAACAATTCACCCCTCCACTTT. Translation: CASSARDRNNSPLHF.

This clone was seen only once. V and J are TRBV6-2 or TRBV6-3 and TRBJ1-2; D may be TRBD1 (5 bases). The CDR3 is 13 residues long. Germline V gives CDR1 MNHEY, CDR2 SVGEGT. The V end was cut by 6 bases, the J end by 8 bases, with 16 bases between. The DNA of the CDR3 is TGTGCCAGCAGCCCAGACAGTATTGGGGGCTACACCTTC. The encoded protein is CASSPDSIGGYTF.

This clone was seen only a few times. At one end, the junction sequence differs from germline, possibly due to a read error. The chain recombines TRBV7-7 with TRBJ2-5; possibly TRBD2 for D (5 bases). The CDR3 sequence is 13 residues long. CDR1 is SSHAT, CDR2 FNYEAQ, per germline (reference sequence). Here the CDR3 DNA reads TGTGCTAGCAGCCGCCCTCCGGGGGAGACCCAGTACTTC. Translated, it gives CASSRPPGETQYF.

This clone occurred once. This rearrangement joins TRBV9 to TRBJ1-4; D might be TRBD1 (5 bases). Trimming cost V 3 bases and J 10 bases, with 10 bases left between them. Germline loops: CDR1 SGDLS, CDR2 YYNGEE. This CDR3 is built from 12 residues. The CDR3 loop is CASSAGGGKLFF. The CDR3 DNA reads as TGTGCCAGCAGCGCGGGGGGTGGAAAACTGTTTTTT.

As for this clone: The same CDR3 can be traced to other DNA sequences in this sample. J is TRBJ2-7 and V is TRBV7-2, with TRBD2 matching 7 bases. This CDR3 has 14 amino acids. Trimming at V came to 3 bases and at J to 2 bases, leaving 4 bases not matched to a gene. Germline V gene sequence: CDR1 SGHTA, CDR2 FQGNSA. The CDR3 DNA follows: TGTGCCAGCAGCTTGACTAGCAGTCCCTACGAGCAGTACTTC. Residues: CASSLTSSPYEQYF.

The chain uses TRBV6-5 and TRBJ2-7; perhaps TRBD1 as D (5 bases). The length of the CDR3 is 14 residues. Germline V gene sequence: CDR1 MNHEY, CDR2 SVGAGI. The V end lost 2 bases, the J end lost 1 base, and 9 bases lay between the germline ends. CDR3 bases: TGTGCCAGCAGTTACGGGCAGGGATCCTACGAGCAGTACTTC. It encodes CASSYGQGSYEQYF.

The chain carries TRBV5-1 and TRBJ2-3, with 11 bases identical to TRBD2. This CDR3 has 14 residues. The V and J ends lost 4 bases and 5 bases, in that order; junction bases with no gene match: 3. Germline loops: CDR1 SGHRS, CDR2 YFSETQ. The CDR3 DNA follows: TGCGCCAGCAGCCATAGCGGGAGGGAAGATACGCAGTATTTT. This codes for CASSHSGREDTQYF.

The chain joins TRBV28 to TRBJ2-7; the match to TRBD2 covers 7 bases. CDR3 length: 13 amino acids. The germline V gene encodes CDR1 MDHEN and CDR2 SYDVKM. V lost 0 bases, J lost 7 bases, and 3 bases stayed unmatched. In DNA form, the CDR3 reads TGTGCCAGCAGTTTATGGCGGGAGAGGGAGCAGTACTTC. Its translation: CASSLWREREQYF.

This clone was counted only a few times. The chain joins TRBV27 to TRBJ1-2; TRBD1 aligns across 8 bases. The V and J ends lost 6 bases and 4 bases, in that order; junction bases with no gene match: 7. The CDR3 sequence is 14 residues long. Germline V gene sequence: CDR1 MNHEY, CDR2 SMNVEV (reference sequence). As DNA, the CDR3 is TGTGCCAGCAGCCGGACAGGGCCGAGCTATGGCTACACCTTC. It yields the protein CASSRTGPSYGYTF.

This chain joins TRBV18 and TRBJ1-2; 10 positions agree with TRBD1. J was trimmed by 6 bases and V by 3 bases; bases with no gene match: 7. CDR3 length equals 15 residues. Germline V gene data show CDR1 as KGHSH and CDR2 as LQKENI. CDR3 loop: CASSPTTGTGDGYTF. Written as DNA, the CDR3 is TGTGCCAGCTCACCTACCACCGGGACAGGGGATGGCTACACCTTC.

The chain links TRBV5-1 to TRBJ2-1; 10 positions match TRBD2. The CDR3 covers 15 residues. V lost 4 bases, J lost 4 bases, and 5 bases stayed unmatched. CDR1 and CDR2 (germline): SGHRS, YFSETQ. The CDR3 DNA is TGCGCCAGCAGCCTTCTAGCGGGAGTTTACAATGAGCAGTTCTTC. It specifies CASSLLAGVYNEQFF.

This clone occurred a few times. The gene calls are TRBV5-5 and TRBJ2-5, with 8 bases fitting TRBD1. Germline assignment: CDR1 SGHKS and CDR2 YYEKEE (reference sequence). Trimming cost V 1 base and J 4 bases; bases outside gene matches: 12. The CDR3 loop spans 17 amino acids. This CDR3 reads CASSLSGRGLSGETQYF. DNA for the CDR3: TGTGCCAGCAGCTTGTCAGGCAGGGGGCTATCGGGAGAGACCCAGTACTTC. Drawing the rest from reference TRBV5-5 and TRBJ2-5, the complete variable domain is DAGVTQSPTHLIKTRGQQVTLRCSPISGHKSVSWYQQVLGQGPQFIFQYYEKEERGRGNFPDRFSARQFPNYSSELNVNALLLGDSALYLCASSLSGRGLSGETQYFGPGTRLLVL.

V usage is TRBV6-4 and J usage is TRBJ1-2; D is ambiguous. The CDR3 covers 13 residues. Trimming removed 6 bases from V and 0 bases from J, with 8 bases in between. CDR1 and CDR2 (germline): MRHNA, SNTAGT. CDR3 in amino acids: CASSSSSNYGYTF. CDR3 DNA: TGTGCCAGCAGCTCGAGCTCTAACTATGGCTACACCTTC.

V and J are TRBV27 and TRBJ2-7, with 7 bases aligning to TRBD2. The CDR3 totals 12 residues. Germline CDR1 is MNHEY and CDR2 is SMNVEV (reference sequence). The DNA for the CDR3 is TGTGAGAGGCGGGAGACAACCTACGAGCAGTACTTC. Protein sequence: CERRETTYEQYF.

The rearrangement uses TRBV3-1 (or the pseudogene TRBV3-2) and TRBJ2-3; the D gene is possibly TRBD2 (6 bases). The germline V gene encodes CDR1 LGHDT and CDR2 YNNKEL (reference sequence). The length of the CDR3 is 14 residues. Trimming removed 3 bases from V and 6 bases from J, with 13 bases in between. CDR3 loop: CASSHRGSGDTQYF. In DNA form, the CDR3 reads TGTGCCAGCAGCCACCGGGGAAGCGGGGATACGCAGTATTTT.